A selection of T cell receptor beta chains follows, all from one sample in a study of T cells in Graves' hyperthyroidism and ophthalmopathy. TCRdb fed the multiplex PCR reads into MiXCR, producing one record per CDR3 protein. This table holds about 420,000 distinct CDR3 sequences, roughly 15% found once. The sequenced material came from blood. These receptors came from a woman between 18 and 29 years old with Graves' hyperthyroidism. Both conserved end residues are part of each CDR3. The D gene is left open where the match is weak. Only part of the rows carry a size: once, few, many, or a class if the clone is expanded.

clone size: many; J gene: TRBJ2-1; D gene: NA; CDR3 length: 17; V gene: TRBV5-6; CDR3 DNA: TGTGCCAGCAGCAAACCCATAGCGGCTAGCTCCTACAATGAGCAGTTCTTC; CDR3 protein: CASSKPIAASSYNEQFF
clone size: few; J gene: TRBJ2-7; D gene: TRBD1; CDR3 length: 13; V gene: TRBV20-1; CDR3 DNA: TGCAGTGCTAGAGACAGGGGGATCGACGAGCAGTACTTC; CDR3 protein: CSARDRGIDEQYF
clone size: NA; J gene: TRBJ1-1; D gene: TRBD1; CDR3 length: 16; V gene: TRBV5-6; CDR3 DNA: TGTGCCGGCAGCCCTTTGGGGACAGGGGGTTTGAGTGAAGCTTTCTTT; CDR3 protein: CAGSPLGTGGLSEAFF
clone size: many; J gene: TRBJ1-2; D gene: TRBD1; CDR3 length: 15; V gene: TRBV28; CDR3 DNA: TGTGCCAGCAGAAGGACAGGGGGCCGCCCCTATGGCTACACCTTC; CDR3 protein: CASRRTGGRPYGYTF
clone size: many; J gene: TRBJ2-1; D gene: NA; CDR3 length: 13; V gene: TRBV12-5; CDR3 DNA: TGTGCTAGTGGTTTGACGGAGGACAATGAGCAGTTCTTC; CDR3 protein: CASGLTEDNEQFF
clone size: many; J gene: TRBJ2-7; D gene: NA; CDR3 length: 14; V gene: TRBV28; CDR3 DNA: TGTGCCAGCAGTTTTTCGGGAGTCCTAAGCGAGCAGTACTTC; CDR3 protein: CASSFSGVLSEQYF
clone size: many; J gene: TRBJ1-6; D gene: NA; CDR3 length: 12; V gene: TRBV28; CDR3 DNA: TGTGCCAGCGACTTCGGTAATTCACCCCTCCACTTT; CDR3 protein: CASDFGNSPLHF
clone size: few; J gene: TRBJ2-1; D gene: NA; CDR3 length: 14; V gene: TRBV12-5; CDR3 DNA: TGTGCTAGCAATAAGGGGAGCACCTACAATGAGCAGTTCTTC; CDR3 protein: CASNKGSTYNEQFF
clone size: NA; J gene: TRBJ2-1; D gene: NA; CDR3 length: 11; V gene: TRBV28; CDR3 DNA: TGTGCCAGCGGGGATTCCGATGAGCAGTTCTTC; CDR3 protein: CASGDSDEQFF
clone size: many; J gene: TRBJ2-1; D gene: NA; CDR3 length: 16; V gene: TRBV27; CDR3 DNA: TGTGCCAGCAGTTTCCAGGGGTCTAGCTCCTACAATGAGCAGTTCTTC; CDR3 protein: CASSFQGSSSYNEQFF
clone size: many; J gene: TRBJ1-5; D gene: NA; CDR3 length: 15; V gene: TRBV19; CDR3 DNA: TGTGCCAGTAGTATAGGAGGACTTTTTAATCAGCCCCAGCATTTT; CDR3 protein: CASSIGGLFNQPQHF
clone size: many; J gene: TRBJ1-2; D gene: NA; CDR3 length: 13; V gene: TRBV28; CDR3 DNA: TGTGCCAGCAGTTTAACGGCAGAATATGGCTACACCTTC; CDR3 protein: CASSLTAEYGYTF
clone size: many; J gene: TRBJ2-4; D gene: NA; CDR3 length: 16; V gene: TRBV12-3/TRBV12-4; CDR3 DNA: TGTGCCAGCAGCTTCGGGACAAGACTAGCCAAAAACATTCAGTACTTC; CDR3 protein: CASSFGTRLAKNIQYF
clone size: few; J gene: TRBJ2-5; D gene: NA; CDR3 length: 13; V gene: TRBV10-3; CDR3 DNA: TGTGCCATCAACGACAACGGGAGAAGGGCCCAGTACTTC; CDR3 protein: CAINDNGRRAQYF
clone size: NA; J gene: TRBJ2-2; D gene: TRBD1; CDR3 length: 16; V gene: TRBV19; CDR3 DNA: TGTGCCAGTACCTGGCTCGGGACAGTACGTTCCGGGGAGCTGTTTTTT; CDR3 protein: CASTWLGTVRSGELFF
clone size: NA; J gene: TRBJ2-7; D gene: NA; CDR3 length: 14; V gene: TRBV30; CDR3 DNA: TGTGCCTGGAGTGTTTGGAGCGCACACAGCGAGCAGTACTTC; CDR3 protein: CAWSVWSAHSEQYF
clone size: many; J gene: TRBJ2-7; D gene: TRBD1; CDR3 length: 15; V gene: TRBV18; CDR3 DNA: TGTGCCAGCTCGTATATAGGCGACAGGGCCCACGAGCAGTACTTC; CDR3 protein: CASSYIGDRAHEQYF
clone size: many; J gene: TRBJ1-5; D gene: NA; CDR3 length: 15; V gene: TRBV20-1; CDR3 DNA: TGCAGTGCTCAAGGGTCCGTGGGCGGAGGGCGGCCCCAGCATTTT; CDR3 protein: CSAQGSVGGGRPQHF
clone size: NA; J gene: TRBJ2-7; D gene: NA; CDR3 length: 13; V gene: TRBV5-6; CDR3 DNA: TGTGCCAGCAGCTCCGAGCATTTCCACGAGCAGTACTTC; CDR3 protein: CASSSEHFHEQYF
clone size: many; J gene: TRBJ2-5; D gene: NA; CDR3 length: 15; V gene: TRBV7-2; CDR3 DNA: TGTGCCAGCAGCCCTGCGGGCGGATTCCAAGAGACCCAGTACTTC; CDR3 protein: CASSPAGGFQETQYF
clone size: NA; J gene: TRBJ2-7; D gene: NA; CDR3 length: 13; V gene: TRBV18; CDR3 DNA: TGTGCCAGCTCACCTAACCCAGGGGACGAGCAGTACTTC; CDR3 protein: CASSPNPGDEQYF
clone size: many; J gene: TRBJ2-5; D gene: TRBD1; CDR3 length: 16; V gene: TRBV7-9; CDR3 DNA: TGTGCCAGCAGCTTAGAAGGGTCCCACAGGGGAGAGACCCAGTACTTC; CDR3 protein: CASSLEGSHRGETQYF